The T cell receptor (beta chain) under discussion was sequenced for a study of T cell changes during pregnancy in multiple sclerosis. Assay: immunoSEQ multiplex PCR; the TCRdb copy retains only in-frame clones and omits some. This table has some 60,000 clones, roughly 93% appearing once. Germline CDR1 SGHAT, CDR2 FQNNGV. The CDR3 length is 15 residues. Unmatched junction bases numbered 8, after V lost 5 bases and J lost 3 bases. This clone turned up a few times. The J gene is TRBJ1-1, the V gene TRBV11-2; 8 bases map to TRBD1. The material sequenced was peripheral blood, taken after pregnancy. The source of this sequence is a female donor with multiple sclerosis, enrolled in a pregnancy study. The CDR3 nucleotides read TGTGCCAGCAGCCGCCTTCAGGGGGCGTACACTGAAGCTTTCTTT. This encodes CASSRLQGAYTEAFF.